The 3 T cell receptor beta chains in this list originate from one sample, sequenced in a study of naive and memory T cell subsets (dated by TCRdb to 2017 to 2019). Library generation was performed with UMI-ligation and nested PCR. The reads were generated on an Illumina MiSeq. To cover both TRBC1 and TRBC2, the beta constant-region primer consisted of an equimolar mix of two oligonucleotides. The public reads were run again by TCRdb, first through fastp at Q25 and then through MiXCR, and only productive beta chains were kept. Rows matching on CDR3 protein sequence are summarized as one entry with the most common DNA and genes. The sample records some 150,000 distinct CDR3 sequences, 17% of which are singletons. 0.14% to 0.15% of the sample rests with the top ten. Input material: naive CD4+ T cells from blood. The sample's cell subset or site label is to be understood as: naive T cells, CD45RA high CD27+. The receptor set was obtained from a human donor in good health.

On this clonotype itself: The junction departs from germline at one end; a sequencing error may be responsible. The chain has TRBV27 and TRBJ1-6; 9 nucleotides line up with TRBD1. Germline values: CDR1 MNHEY, CDR2 SMNVEV (reference sequence). There are 13 residues in the CDR3. DNA of the CDR3: TGTGCCAGCGGACAGGGGAAGAATTCACCCCTCAACTTT. Protein product: CASGQGKNSPLNF.

Remarks on this clonotype: Because the CDR3's place on the DNA is in doubt, the DNA is left out and the CDR3 is given as listed by TCRdb. The rearrangement links TRBV20-1 to TRBJ1-1; TRBD1 was called by the table and not checked on the DNA. Looked up from germline, CDR1 is DFQATT and CDR2 is SNEGSKA (reference sequence). Including both end residues, the CDR3 is 13 amino acids long. The CDR3 region is CSARDSGQARWIF.

This clonotype was seen only a few times. The chain combines TRBV6-2 or TRBV6-3 with TRBJ2-7, with TRBD2 as a possible D gene (5 bases). Looked up from germline, CDR1 is MNHEY and CDR2 is SVGEGT. V was shortened by 2 bases and J by 3 bases, with 14 bases between the two germline ends. The CDR3 runs to 15 residues. CDR3 sequence reads: CASSYLAEEFYEQYF. CDR3 nucleotides: TGTGCCAGCAGTTACCTCGCGGAGGAGTTCTACGAGCAGTACTTC.